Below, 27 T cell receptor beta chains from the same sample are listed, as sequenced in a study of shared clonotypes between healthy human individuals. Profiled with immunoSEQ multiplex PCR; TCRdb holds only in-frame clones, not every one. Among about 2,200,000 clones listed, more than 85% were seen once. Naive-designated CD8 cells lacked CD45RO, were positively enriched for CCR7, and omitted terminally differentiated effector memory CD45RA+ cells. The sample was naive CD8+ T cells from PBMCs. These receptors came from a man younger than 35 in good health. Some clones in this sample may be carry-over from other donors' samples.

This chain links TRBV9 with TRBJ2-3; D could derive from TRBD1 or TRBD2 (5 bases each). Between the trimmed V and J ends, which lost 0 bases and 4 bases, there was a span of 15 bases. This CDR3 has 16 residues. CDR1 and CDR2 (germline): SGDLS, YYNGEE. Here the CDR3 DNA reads TGTGCCAGCAGCGTAGCTACTCGTGGGGGACCAGATACGCAGTATTTT. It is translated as CASSVATRGGPDTQYF.

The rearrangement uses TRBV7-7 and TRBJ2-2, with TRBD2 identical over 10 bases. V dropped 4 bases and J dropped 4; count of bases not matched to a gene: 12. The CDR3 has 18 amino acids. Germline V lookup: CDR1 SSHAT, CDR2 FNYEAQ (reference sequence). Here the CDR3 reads CASSSWLSGRVSTGELFF. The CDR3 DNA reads TGTGCCAGCAGCTCCTGGCTAAGCGGGAGGGTCAGCACCGGGGAGCTGTTTTTT. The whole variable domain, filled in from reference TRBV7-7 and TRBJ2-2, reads GAGVSQSPRYKVTKRGQDVTLRCDPISSHATLYWYQQALGQGPEFLTYFNYEAQPDKSGLPSDRFSAERPEGSISTLTIQRTEQRDSAMYRCASSSWLSGRVSTGELFFGEGSRLTVL.

CDR3 DNA sequence: TGTGCCAGCAGCTTAGGGCAGGGAAACGAGCAGTACTTC. It specifies CASSLGQGNEQYF. The chain recombines TRBV13 with TRBJ2-7; possibly TRBD1 for D (5 bases). CDR1 is PRHDT and CDR2 is FYEKMQ in the germline V gene (reference sequence). The CDR3 sequence is 13 residues long. Trimming pared 0 bases from V and 5 bases from J, leaving 8 bases between.

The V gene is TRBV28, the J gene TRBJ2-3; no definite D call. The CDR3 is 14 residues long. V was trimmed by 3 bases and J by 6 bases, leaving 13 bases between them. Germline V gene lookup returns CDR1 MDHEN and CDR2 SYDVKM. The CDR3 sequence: CASSFGSLKDTQYF. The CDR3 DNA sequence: TGTGCCAGCAGTTTTGGTTCATTGAAGGATACGCAGTATTTT.

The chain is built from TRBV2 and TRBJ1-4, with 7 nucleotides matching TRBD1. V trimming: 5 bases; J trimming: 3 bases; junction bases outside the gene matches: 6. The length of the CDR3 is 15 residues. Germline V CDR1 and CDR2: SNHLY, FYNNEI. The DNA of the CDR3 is TGTGCCAGCAGTTCAGACAGGGTGGCTAATGAAAAACTGTTTTTT. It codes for CASSSDRVANEKLFF.

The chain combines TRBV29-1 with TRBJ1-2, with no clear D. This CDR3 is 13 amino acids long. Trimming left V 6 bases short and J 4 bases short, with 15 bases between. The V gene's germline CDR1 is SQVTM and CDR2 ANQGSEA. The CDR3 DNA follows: TGCAGCGTACCCGGTGGAGTGCCCTATGGCTACACCTTC. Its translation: CSVPGGVPYGYTF.

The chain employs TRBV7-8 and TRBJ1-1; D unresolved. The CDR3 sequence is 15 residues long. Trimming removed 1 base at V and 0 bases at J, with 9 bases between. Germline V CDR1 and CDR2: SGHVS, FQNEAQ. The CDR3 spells CASSLDSAMNTEAFF. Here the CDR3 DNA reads TGTGCCAGCAGCTTAGATTCAGCCATGAACACTGAAGCTTTCTTT.

CDR3 loop: CASSYSYREMNTEAFF. In DNA form, the CDR3 reads TGTGCCAGCAGTTACTCGTACAGAGAGATGAACACTGAAGCTTTCTTT. The chain recombines TRBV6-5 with TRBJ1-1, with unresolved D. The V gene lost 0 bases and the J gene lost 0 bases, with 11 bases spanning the gap. Germline assignment: CDR1 MNHEY and CDR2 SVGAGI. The CDR3 is made up of 16 amino acids.

The CDR3 DNA reads as TGTGCCAGCAGCTACGGACTAGCGGGAACGAGCTCCTACGAGCAGTACTTC. Amino acids: CASSYGLAGTSSYEQYF. The J gene is TRBJ2-7, the V gene TRBV7-8; 12 bases agree with TRBD2. The V segment lost 4 bases and the J segment 0 bases; nucleotides outside the gene matches: 7. The CDR3 is 17 residues long. The germline CDR1 and CDR2 sequences are SGHVS and FQNEAQ.

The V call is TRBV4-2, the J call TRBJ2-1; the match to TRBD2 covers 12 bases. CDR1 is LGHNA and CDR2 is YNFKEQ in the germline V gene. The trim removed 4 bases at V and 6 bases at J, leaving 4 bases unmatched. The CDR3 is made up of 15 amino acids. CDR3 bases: TGTGCCAGCAGCCTGCTAGCGGGAGGGGTCAATGAGCAGTTCTTC. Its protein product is CASSLLAGGVNEQFF.

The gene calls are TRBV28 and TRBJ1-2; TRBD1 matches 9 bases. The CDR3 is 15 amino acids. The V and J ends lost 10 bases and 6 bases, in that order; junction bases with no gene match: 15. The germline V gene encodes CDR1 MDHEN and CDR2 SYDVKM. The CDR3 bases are TGTGCCACCGATACTACCGGGACAGGGATGAATGGCTACACCTTC. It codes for CATDTTGTGMNGYTF.

The CDR3 is CASRSGVSGEQYF. The DNA of the CDR3 is TGCGCCAGCCGGAGCGGAGTCTCGGGCGAGCAGTACTTC. The chain links TRBV10-2 to TRBJ2-7; the D gene is possibly TRBD2 (5 bases). Trimming took 8 bases from V and 6 from J, leaving 17 bases between them. The CDR3 contains 13 residues. Germline V gene sequence: CDR1 WSHSY, CDR2 SAAADI.

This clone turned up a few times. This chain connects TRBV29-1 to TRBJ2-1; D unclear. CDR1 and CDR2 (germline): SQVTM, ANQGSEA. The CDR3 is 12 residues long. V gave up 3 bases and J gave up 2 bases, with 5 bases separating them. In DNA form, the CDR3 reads TGCAGCGTTGACAGCGCCTACAATGAGCAGTTCTTC. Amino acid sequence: CSVDSAYNEQFF.

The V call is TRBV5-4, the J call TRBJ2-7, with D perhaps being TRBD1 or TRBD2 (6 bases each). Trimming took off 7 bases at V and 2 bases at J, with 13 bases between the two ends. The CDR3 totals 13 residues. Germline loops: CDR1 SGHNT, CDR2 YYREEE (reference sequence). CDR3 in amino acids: CASAEGGTYEQYF. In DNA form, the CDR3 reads TGTGCCAGCGCTGAGGGGGGAACCTACGAGCAGTACTTC.

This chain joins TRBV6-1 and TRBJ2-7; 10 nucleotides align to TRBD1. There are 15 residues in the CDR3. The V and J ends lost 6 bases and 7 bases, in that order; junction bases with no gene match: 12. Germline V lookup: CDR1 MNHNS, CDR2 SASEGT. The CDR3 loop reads CASRNRGTGVWEQYF. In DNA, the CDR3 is TGTGCCAGCAGGAACCGTGGGACAGGGGTGTGGGAGCAGTACTTC.

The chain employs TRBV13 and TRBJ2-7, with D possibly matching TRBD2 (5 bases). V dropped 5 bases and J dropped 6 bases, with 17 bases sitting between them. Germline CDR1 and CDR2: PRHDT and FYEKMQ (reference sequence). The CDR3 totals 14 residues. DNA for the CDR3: TGTGCCAGCAGCCCCCGGGAACCCATCGCCGAGCAGTACTTC. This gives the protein CASSPREPIAEQYF.

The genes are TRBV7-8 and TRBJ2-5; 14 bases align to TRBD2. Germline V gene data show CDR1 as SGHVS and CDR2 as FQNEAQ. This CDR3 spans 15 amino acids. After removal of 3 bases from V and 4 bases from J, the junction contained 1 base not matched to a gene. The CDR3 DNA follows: TGTGCCAGCAGCTTTGGGACTAGCGGGGGAGAGACCCAGTACTTC. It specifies CASSFGTSGGETQYF.

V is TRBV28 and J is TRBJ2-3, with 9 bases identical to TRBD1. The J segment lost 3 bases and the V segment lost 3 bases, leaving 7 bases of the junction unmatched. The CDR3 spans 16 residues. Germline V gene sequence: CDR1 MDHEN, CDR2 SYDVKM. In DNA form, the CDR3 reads TGTGCCAGCAGTTTCTTCCCGGACAGGGGAACAGATACGCAGTATTTT. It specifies CASSFFPDRGTDTQYF.

CDR3 DNA: TGCAGCGTTGAGCCCTCCGGGACAGCTCTCTATGGCTACACCTTC. It specifies CSVEPSGTALYGYTF. The V call is TRBV29-1, the J call TRBJ1-2; 7 nucleotides align to TRBD1. Germline loops: CDR1 SQVTM, CDR2 ANQGSEA. This CDR3 is built from 15 residues. The junction had 11 bases not matched to a gene; V was cut back by 3 bases and J by 4 bases.

CDR3: CASRRERRTSVNTGELFF. The CDR3 region has the DNA TGCGCCAGCAGGCGGGAGCGCCGGACTAGCGTGAACACCGGGGAGCTGTTTTTT. The V call is TRBV23-1, the J call TRBJ2-2; 9 bases match TRBD2. TRBV23-1 is annotated as an ORF whose role is uncertain. The CDR3 is made up of 18 amino acids. Trimming removed 6 bases from V and 1 base from J; junction bases left unmatched: 12.

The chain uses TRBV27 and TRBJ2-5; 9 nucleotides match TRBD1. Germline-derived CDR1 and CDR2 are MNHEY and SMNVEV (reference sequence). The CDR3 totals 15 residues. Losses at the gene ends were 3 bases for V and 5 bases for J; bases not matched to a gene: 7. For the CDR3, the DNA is TGTGCCAGCAGTTTTGTGGGGACAGGGTTGGAGACCCAGTACTTC. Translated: CASSFVGTGLETQYF.

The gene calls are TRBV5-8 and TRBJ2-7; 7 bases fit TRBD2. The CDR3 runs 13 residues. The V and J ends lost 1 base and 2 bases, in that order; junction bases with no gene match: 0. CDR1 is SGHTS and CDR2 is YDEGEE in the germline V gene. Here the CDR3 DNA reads TGTGCCAGCAGCTTGCGGGAGGCCTACGAGCAGTACTTC. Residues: CASSLREAYEQYF. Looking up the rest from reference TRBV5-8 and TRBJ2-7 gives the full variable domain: EAGVTQSPTHLIKTRGQQATLRCSPISGHTSVYWYQQALGLGLQFLLWYDEGEERNRGNFPPRFSGRQFPNYSSELNVNALELEDSALYLCASSLREAYEQYFGPGTRLTVT.

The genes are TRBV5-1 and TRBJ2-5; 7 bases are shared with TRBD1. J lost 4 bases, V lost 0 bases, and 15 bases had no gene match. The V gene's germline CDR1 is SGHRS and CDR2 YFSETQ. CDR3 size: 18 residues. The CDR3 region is CASSLGTFAARGRETQYF. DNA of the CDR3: TGCGCCAGCAGCTTGGGGACGTTTGCGGCGAGGGGGCGAGAGACCCAGTACTTC.

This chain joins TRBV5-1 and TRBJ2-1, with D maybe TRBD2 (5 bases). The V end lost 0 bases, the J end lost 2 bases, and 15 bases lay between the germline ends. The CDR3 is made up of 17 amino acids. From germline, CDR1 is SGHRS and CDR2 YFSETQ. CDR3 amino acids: CASSLASGEPAYNEQFF. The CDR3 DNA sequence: TGCGCCAGCAGCTTGGCCAGCGGAGAACCAGCCTACAATGAGCAGTTCTTC.

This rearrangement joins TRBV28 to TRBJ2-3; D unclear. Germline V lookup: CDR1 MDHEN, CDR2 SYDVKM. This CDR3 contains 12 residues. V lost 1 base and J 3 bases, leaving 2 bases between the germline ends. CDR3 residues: CASSLYTDTQYF. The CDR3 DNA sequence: TGTGCCAGCAGTTTATATACAGATACGCAGTATTTT.

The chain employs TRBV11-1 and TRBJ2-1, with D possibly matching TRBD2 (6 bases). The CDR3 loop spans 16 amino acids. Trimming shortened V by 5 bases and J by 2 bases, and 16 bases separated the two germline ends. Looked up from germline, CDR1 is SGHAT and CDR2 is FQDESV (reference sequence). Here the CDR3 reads CASSPGGTQPYNEQFF. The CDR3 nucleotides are TGTGCCAGCAGCCCCGGCGGGACCCAACCCTACAATGAGCAGTTCTTC.

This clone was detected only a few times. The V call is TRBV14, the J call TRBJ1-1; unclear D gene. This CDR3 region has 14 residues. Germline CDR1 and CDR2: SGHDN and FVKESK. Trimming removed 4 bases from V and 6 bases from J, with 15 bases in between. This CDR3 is CASSPSLMGSEAFF. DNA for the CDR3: TGTGCCAGCAGCCCGTCTTTGATGGGATCTGAAGCTTTCTTT.